This record looks at one TCR beta chain sequence and its context. This clone was seen only a few times. No antigen is known for it. No clone much larger than this one lies a single base away; base qualities are absent. The data belong to a study of blood T cell repertoires in COVID-19 (TCRdb year 2020). General notes on the study: Samples covering the acute and convalescent phases of COVID-19 were provided by collaborators in the United States, Italy and Spain. The material from the prospective study consisted of cDNA or gDNA derived from T cells, B-cell-depleted T cells, or PBMCs. Deeply sampled blood TCRbeta repertoires from subjects exposed to, actively infected with, or recovered from COVID-19 were included in the dataset. The repertoires were released in a freely available public database intended as a resource for research on the immune response to SARS-CoV-2. The samples were drawn from two sources: the first 160 participants of the ongoing ImmuneRACE study, and about 1,300 subjects contributed by 6 global collaborators. A de-identified subject ID, COVID-19 status, age in years and sex were almost always included in the sample metadata. Where HLA class I and class II types were available, the types were taken from metadata supplied by the sample provider, not from assay-based typing.

TCRbeta CDR3 regions were amplified from genomic DNA by means of the immunoSEQ Assay, a bias-controlled multiplex PCR. The source study handled its data this way. The number of nucleated cells in each sample was estimated from the amplification of reference gene primers within the assay. To quantify the absolute abundance of each unique TCRbeta CDR3 rearrangement, sequence reads were collapsed and filtered. For each sample, productive Simpson clonality was calculated by taking the square root of Simpson's diversity index across productive rearrangements. TCRdb obtained this table from immuneACCESS and retained in-frame rearrangements with V and J assigned. These tables miss some clones; where compared with another copy, unresolved V genes account for less than half of the shortfall, and the remainder is unexplained. That table supplies the V and J calls and clone size; D and trimming were determined from the DNA. The sample has about 210,000 clones on record, roughly four fifths of them singletons. Approximately 8.1% of the sample rests with the top ten.

Study-level results and caveats: The quantity of clinical and demographic metadata differed by source and by participant and was supplied without curation.

The collaborating institutions used their own protocols to collect whole blood in K2EDTA tubes. Collaborator samples were shipped for TCRbeta analysis as frozen whole blood, isolated PBMCs, or DNA extracted from either sample type. The CDR3 covers 14 residues, taking in both the cysteine and the phenylalanine. The read is trimmed to its CDR3 DNA, 42 bases read in frame from base 1. The germline V gene specifies MNHEY as CDR1 and SVGAGI as CDR2. At the junction V is shortened by 6 bases and J by 4 bases; bases outside the gene matches: 7. Sequenced: peripheral blood. The chain is made from TRBV6-5 and TRBJ2-7; 9 bases in the junction line up with TRBD2. This sequence originates from a woman aged 45 to 65 with active or convalescent COVID-19. The DNA sequence reads TGTGCCAGCAGGCGTCTAGCGGGACCGTACGAGCAGTACTTC. It translates as CASRRLAGPYEQYF.